The 20 T cell receptor beta chains given below trace back to one sample, sequenced in a study of blood T cell repertoires in COVID-19. Some clones are missing from TCRdb's copy, which holds only in-frame ones; the method was immunoSEQ multiplex PCR. Of 250,000 to 350,000 clones in the sample, 70% to 90% were seen once. The sample consisted of peripheral blood. These receptors came from a woman aged 50 to 60 who had recovered from COVID-19.

V gene TRBV3-1 (or the pseudogene TRBV3-2) combines with J gene TRBJ1-4; unclear D gene. Germline V lookup: CDR1 LGHDT, CDR2 YNNKEL (reference sequence). V was cut by 2 bases and J by 0 bases, with 13 bases left in between. The length of the CDR3 is 17 residues. The CDR3 DNA follows: TGTGCCAGCAGCCAACTTGCCCCGAGTGCAACTAATGAAAAACTGTTTTTT. Translated: CASSQLAPSATNEKLFF.

The chain joins TRBV5-4 to TRBJ2-7; the D gene is possibly TRBD1 (6 bases). The ends were cut back, 0 bases at V and 0 bases at J, with 10 bases in the middle. The CDR3 length is 15 residues. Germline V gene lookup returns CDR1 SGHNT and CDR2 YYREEE (reference sequence). CDR3 coding DNA: TGTGCCAGCAGCTTGGGAGGACAGTACTCCTACGAGCAGTACTTC. Translated, it gives CASSLGGQYSYEQYF.

This chain links TRBV28 with TRBJ1-4; 7 nucleotides match TRBD1. The CDR3 has 15 residues. CDR1 and CDR2 from the germline V gene are MDHEN and SYDVKM. The V segment lost 4 bases and the J segment 9 bases; nucleotides outside the gene matches: 11. This chain's CDR3 is CASSSPGQWGQKLFF. CDR3 coding DNA: TGTGCCAGCAGTTCCCCGGGACAGTGGGGGCAAAAACTGTTTTTT.

The chain links TRBV11-1 to TRBJ2-3, with 9 bases identical to TRBD2. CDR1 and CDR2 (germline): SGHAT, FQDESV (reference sequence). This CDR3 has 16 amino acids. Trimming took 5 bases from V and 4 from J; bases not matched to a gene: 10. CDR3 DNA sequence: TGTGCCAGCAGCCCCCGGAGTAGCGGGAGATCAGATACGCAGTATTTT. Amino acid sequence: CASSPRSSGRSDTQYF.

The chain employs TRBV6-5 and TRBJ1-1; D call uncertain. CDR3 length equals 13 residues. CDR1 and CDR2 from the germline V gene are MNHEY and SVGAGI. Trimming left V 0 bases short and J 5 bases short, with 7 bases between. The DNA for the CDR3 is TGTGCCAGCAGTTACTCAGGGAGAACTGAAGCTTTCTTT. Its protein product is CASSYSGRTEAFF.

This clone appeared a few times. The chain uses TRBV6-6 and TRBJ1-1; D is unclear. The germline V and J ends were trimmed by 2 bases and 1 base, with 8 bases remaining between them. The CDR3 is 14 amino acids. CDR1 MNHNY and CDR2 SVGAGI come from the germline V gene (reference sequence). CDR3 sequence: CASSYGQSNTEAFF. The CDR3 DNA is TGTGCCAGCAGTTACGGCCAGTCGAACACTGAAGCTTTCTTT.

V and J are TRBV10-3 and TRBJ1-1, with 10 bases matching TRBD1. Germline assignment: CDR1 ENHRY and CDR2 SYGVKD. V lost 8 bases to trimming and J lost 3 bases; unmatched junction nucleotides: 6. The CDR3 has 14 amino acids. CDR3 nucleotides: TGTGCCATCGGCCGGGACAGGGGAGACACTGAAGCTTTCTTT. Its translation is CAIGRDRGDTEAFF.

This rearrangement joins TRBV6-5 to TRBJ1-3, with D uncertain. The germline V and J ends were trimmed by 4 bases and 9 bases, with 16 bases remaining between them. In germline, CDR1 is MNHEY, CDR2 SVGAGI. This CDR3 has 14 amino acids. The CDR3 is CASSLPRERGTIYF. The CDR3, as DNA: TGTGCCAGCAGTTTACCTCGGGAGCGGGGCACCATATATTTT.

This clone was recorded once. This chain joins TRBV7-2 and TRBJ1-4, with no clear D. CDR1 is SGHTA, CDR2 FQGNSA, per germline. Trimming took 1 base from V and 8 from J, leaving 14 bases between them. The CDR3 covers 15 residues. Written as DNA, the CDR3 is TGTGCCAGCAGCTTAGAGCAGCGGACCAGAGAAAAACTGTTTTTT. Translating it yields CASSLEQRTREKLFF. The full variable domain, with the rest looked up from reference TRBV7-2 and TRBJ1-4, is GAGVSQSPSNKVTEKGKDVELRCDPISGHTALYWYRQSLGQGLEFLIYFQGNSAPDKSGLPSDRFSAERTGGSVSTLTIQRTQQEDSAVYLCASSLEQRTREKLFFGSGTQLSVL.

The rearrangement links TRBV30 to TRBJ2-2, with D tentatively TRBD2 (6 bases). The CDR3 consists of 13 residues. V was cut by 3 bases and J by 7 bases, with 12 bases left in between. CDR1 and CDR2 from the germline V gene are GTSNPN and SVGIG (reference sequence). CDR3 sequence: CAWRDRGIGELFF. CDR3 coding DNA: TGTGCCTGGAGGGACCGGGGGATCGGGGAGCTGTTTTTT.

This rearrangement joins TRBV7-9 to TRBJ2-3; D gene ambiguous. Germline loops: CDR1 SEHNR, CDR2 FQNEAQ (reference sequence). V was cut by 1 base and J by 7 bases, with 6 bases left in between. There are 12 residues in the CDR3. CDR3 sequence: CASSLDLNTQYF. CDR3 coding DNA: TGTGCCAGCAGCTTAGATCTTAATACGCAGTATTTT.

The V gene is TRBV4-2, the J gene TRBJ1-2; D is unresolved. The CDR3 is 15 residues long. V was trimmed by 0 bases and J by 8 bases, leaving 16 bases between them. The germline CDR1 and CDR2 sequences are LGHNA and YNFKEQ. The CDR3 DNA reads as TGTGCCAGCAGCCAAGATGAGGAGTCCAAGAAGGGCTACACCTTC. It codes for CASSQDEESKKGYTF.

A note on this clone: The junction departs from the called germline gene at one end, perhaps through a read error. This chain joins TRBV6-5 and TRBJ2-7; 8 bases agree with TRBD1. Germline V gives CDR1 MNHEY, CDR2 SVGAGI. The CDR3 runs to 13 residues. CDR3 sequence reads: CASRSGGSHEQYF. In DNA, the CDR3 is TGTGCCAGCAGATCAGGGGGCTCCCACGAGCAGTACTTC.

Only a few counts were recorded for this clone. The sample carries other DNA sequences with the same CDR3. The chain recombines TRBV3-1 (or the pseudogene TRBV3-2) with TRBJ2-7; 14 bases map to TRBD2. CDR3 size: 15 residues. With V trimmed by 4 bases and J by 3 bases, 2 bases remained unmatched. Germline V gives CDR1 LGHDT, CDR2 YNNKEL (reference sequence). CDR3 bases: TGTGCCAGCAGCCTTGGACTAGCGGGAGGCTACGAGCAGTACTTC. As protein: CASSLGLAGGYEQYF.

The V gene is TRBV4-1, the J gene TRBJ2-2; D gene ambiguous. V shed 1 base and J shed 1 base, with 4 bases lying between them. This CDR3 is 14 amino acids long. Germline V gives CDR1 MGHRA, CDR2 YSYEKL. The CDR3 region has the DNA TGCGCCAGCAGCCAAGTAGAGAACACCGGGGAGCTGTTTTTT. This translates into CASSQVENTGELFF.

The chain uses TRBV28 and TRBJ1-4; tentative D call: TRBD1 (5 bases). Per germline, CDR1 MDHEN and CDR2 SYDVKM. Trimming cost V 6 bases and J 7 bases, with 15 bases left between them. The CDR3 sequence is 14 residues long. The CDR3 DNA reads TGTGCCAGCAGCTCGGTAGGGGTCGGTGAAAAACTGTTTTTT. This translates into CASSSVGVGEKLFF.

V and J are TRBV6-6 and TRBJ1-6; 7 bases are shared with TRBD1. Trimming took 0 bases from V and 8 from J; bases not matched to a gene: 1. This CDR3 region has 14 residues. Per germline, CDR1 MNHNY and CDR2 SVGAGI (reference sequence). The CDR3 DNA is TGTGCCAGCAGTTACTCAGGGGGCGATTCACCCCTCCACTTT. Translating it yields CASSYSGGDSPLHF.

The chain joins TRBV19 to TRBJ2-1; no definite D call. Between the trimmed V and J ends, which lost 3 bases and 7 bases, there was a span of 10 bases. There are 13 residues in the CDR3. Germline-derived CDR1 and CDR2 are LNHDA and SQIVND (reference sequence). The CDR3 coding sequence is TGTGCCAGTAGTATGGCGAGGTTGAATGAGCAGTTCTTC. It is translated as CASSMARLNEQFF.

The rearrangement links TRBV27 to TRBJ1-2; TRBD1 matches at 7 bases. There are 15 residues in the CDR3. CDR1 is MNHEY and CDR2 is SMNVEV in the germline V gene (reference sequence). After removal of 2 bases from V and 2 bases from J, the junction contained 5 bases not matched to a gene. The CDR3 DNA is TGTGCCAGCAGTTTAACGACAGGGACGAACTATGGCTACACCTTC. Protein sequence: CASSLTTGTNYGYTF.

This chain links TRBV5-6 with TRBJ2-1; D remains unclear. This CDR3 is 15 amino acids long. From germline, CDR1 is SGHDT and CDR2 YYEEEE. The V end was cut by 1 base, the J end by 3 bases, with 11 bases between. The CDR3 sequence is CASSLSDWIYNEQFF. The CDR3 nucleotides read TGTGCCAGCAGCTTGTCCGACTGGATCTACAATGAGCAGTTCTTC.